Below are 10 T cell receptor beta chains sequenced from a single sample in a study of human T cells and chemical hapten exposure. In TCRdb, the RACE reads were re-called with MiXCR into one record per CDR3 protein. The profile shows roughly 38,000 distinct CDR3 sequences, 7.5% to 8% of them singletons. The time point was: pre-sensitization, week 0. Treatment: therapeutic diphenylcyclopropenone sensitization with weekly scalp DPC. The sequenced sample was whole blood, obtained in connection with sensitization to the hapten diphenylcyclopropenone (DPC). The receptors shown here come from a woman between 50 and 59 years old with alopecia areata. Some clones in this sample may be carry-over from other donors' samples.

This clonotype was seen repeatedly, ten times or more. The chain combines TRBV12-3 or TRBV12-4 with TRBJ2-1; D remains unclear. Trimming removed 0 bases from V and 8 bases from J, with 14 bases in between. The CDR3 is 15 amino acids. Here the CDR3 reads CASSLAGLRRDEQFF. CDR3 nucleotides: TGTGCCAGCAGTTTAGCGGGATTGCGTAGGGATGAGCAGTTCTTC.

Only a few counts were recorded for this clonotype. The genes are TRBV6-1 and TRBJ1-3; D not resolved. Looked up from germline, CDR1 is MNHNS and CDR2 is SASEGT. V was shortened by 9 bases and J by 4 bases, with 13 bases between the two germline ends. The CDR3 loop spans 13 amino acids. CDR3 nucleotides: TGTGCCAGTCAAGAGCTGGTAGGAAACACCATATATTTT. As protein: CASQELVGNTIYF.

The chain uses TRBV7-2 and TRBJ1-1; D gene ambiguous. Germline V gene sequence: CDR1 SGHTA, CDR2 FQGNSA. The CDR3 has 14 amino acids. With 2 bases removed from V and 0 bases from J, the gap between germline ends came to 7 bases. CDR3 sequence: CASSLYIMNTEAFF. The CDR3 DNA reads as TGTGCCAGCAGCTTATACATTATGAACACTGAAGCTTTCTTT.

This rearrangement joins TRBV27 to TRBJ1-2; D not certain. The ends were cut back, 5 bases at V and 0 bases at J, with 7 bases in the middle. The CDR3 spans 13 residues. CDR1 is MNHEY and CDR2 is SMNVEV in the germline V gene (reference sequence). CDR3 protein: CASSRTPNYGYTF. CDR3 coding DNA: TGTGCCAGCAGTCGTACCCCTAACTATGGCTACACCTTC.

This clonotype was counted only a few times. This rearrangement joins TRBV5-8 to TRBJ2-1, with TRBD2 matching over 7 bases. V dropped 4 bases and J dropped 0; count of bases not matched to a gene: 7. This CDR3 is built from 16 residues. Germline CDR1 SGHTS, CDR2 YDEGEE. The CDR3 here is CASSRTGGSSYNEQFF. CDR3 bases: TGTGCCAGCAGCCGGACGGGCGGGAGCTCCTACAATGAGCAGTTCTTC.

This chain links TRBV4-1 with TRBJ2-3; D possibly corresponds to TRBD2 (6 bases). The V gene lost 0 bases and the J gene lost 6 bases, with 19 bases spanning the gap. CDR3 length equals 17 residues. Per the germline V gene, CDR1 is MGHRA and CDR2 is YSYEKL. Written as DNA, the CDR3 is TGCGCCAGCAGCCAAGAACGGGCAGGCCTTCGGGGGGATACGCAGTATTTT. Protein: CASSQERAGLRGDTQYF.

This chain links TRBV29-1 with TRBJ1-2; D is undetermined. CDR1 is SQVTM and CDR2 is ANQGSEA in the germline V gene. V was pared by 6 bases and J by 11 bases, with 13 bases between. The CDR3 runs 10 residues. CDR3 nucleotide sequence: TGCAGCGTAGCCAGCCCGGGATACACCTTC. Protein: CSVASPGYTF.

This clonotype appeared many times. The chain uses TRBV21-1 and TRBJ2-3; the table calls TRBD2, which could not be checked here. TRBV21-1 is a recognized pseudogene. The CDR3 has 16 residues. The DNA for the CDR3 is TGTGCCAGCAGCAAAGTTAGCGGGAGTTCAACAGATACGCAGTATTTT. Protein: CASSKVSGSSTDTQYF.

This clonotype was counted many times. This CDR3 reads CASSPERREVEKLFF. Written as DNA, the CDR3 is TGTGCCAGCAGCCCCGAACGCCGGGAAGTTGAAAAACTGTTTTTT. The J gene is TRBJ1-4, the V gene TRBV7-2; no definite D call. Trimming cost V 5 bases and J 7 bases, with 17 bases left between them. CDR3 length: 15 amino acids. CDR1 is SGHTA and CDR2 is FQGNSA in the germline V gene.

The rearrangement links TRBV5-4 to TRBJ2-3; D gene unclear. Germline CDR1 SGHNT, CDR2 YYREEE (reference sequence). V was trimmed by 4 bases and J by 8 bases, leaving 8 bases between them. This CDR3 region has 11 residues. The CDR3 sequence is CASSAGPTQYF. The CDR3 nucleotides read TGTGCCAGCAGCGCTGGGCCTACGCAGTATTTT.